This T cell receptor beta chain is from a study of T-cell memory formation after mild COVID-19. Study results and caveats: Some clones that responded were present in memory (sampled pre-infection), which suggests cross-reactive memory joined.

V shed 4 bases, J shed 0 bases, and the junction held 4 bases outside the gene matches. This CDR3 region has 17 residues. Germline CDR1 and CDR2: SGHRS and YFSETQ. TCRdb independently ran MiXCR on the 5' RACE reads; one entry per CDR3 protein. Among about 350,000 distinct CDR3 sequences listed, about 13% were seen once. As concerns this clonotype: Antigen: not known.

The chain recombines TRBV5-1 with TRBJ2-5, with 15 positions matching TRBD2. The sequence was collected from a man aged 18 to 35 who had mild COVID-19 (a few samples of this study predate the infection). Cell type and time point are not known. Specimen: PBMCs or a T cell subset sorted from them (not recorded which). The CDR3 coding sequence is TGCGCCAGCAGCGTGGGACTAGCGGGGGGCAACCAAGAGACCCAGTACTTC. Its translation is CASSVGLAGGNQETQYF.